These 20 T cell receptor beta chains originate from one sample sequenced in a study of T cell responses to AZD1222 COVID-19 vaccine (dated by TCRdb to the early 2020s). This specimen's time point label, per the study, means: baseline before first vaccination. The receptor library was made with the immunoSEQ multiplex PCR assay. In its TCRdb copy, this immuneACCESS table keeps in-frame sequences only and misses some clones. Where compared with another copy, unresolved V genes explain less than half of these, and the others have no known cause. Across this sample there are 120,000 or so clones, with around nine tenths seen only once. The ten largest clones take up under 35% of the sample. Material: peripheral blood, obtained on day 0 of AZD1222 vaccination. The receptors were gathered from an adult in good health.

The rearrangement links TRBV2 to TRBJ2-7; the match to TRBD1 covers 10 bases. With V trimmed by 6 bases and J by 2 bases, 4 bases remained unmatched. This CDR3 spans 14 amino acids. The germline gives CDR1 SNHLY, CDR2 FYNNEI. CDR3 DNA sequence: TGTGCCAGCAGGGACAGGGGGTATGCCTACGAGCAGTACTTC. The encoded protein is CASRDRGYAYEQYF.

The rearrangement joins TRBV6-5 to TRBJ1-2; 9 bases fit TRBD1. Germline assignment: CDR1 MNHEY and CDR2 SVGAGI. The CDR3 is 16 amino acids. V dropped 2 bases and J dropped 4; count of bases not matched to a gene: 8. The CDR3 protein is CASSYTRTGEGYGYTF. Written as DNA, the CDR3 is TGTGCCAGCAGTTACACTAGGACAGGGGAGGGCTATGGCTACACCTTC.

The rearrangement links TRBV29-1 to TRBJ2-3, with D perhaps TRBD2 (6 bases). The CDR3 extends over 15 amino acids. The ends were cut back, 5 bases at V and 2 bases at J, with 17 bases in the middle. Germline CDR1 and CDR2: SQVTM and ANQGSEA. The CDR3 spells CSVTSSAKATDTQYF. The DNA of the CDR3 is TGCAGCGTTACATCTAGCGCTAAGGCCACAGATACGCAGTATTTT.

The chain recombines TRBV5-4 with TRBJ2-2; no clear D gene. Germline loops: CDR1 SGHNT, CDR2 YYREEE (reference sequence). Trimming left V 2 bases short and J 3 bases short, with 5 bases between. The CDR3 has 13 amino acids. The CDR3 DNA follows: TGTGCCAGCAGCTTCACATACACCGGGGAGCTGTTTTTT. Amino acid sequence: CASSFTYTGELFF.

V is TRBV11-2 and J is TRBJ1-1; no reliable D call. CDR1 is SGHAT and CDR2 is FQNNGV in the germline V gene. Trimming stripped 5 bases from V and 3 bases from J, with 10 bases between. The CDR3 has 13 amino acids. CDR3 loop: CASSVEWDTEAFF. CDR3 bases: TGTGCCAGCAGCGTTGAGTGGGACACTGAAGCTTTCTTT.

The chain employs TRBV11-2 and TRBJ1-6; the match to TRBD1 covers 7 bases. The CDR3 runs 15 residues. Germline CDR1 SGHAT, CDR2 FQNNGV. The junction had 6 bases not matched to a gene; V was cut back by 1 base and J by 9 bases. CDR3 in amino acids: CASSLGGTVSSPLHF. In DNA, the CDR3 is TGTGCCAGCAGCTTAGGTGGGACAGTGAGTTCACCCCTCCACTTT.

This clone has just one count. The chain employs TRBV20-1 and TRBJ1-2, with 9 bases that match TRBD1. The CDR3 runs 14 residues. Germline loops: CDR1 DFQATT, CDR2 SNEGSKA (reference sequence). The V and J ends lost 3 bases and 6 bases, in that order; junction bases with no gene match: 8. This CDR3 is CSASGDREENGYTF. CDR3 sequence (DNA): TGCAGTGCTAGTGGGGACAGGGAAGAGAATGGCTACACCTTC.

The chain combines TRBV5-1 with TRBJ2-1; 11 nucleotides match TRBD2. Germline lookup yields CDR1 SGHRS and CDR2 YFSETQ. CDR3 size: 16 residues. With 1 base clipped from V and 6 bases from J, the junction kept 6 bases outside the gene matches. CDR3 sequence (DNA): TGCGCCAGCAGCTTGATGGCTCTAGCGGGAGGCAATGAGCAGTTCTTC. Its translation is CASSLMALAGGNEQFF.

The chain combines TRBV10-3 with TRBJ2-6; D could derive from TRBD1 or TRBD2 (5 bases each). The CDR3 length is 16 residues. V gave up 10 bases and J gave up 0 bases, with 16 bases separating them. Germline V gene lookup returns CDR1 ENHRY and CDR2 SYGVKD. CDR3 nucleotides: TGTGCCACCTCGGGACCTCAACCCTCTGGGGCCAACGTCCTGACTTTC. The encoded protein is CATSGPQPSGANVLTF.

The genes are TRBV7-2 and TRBJ2-2; 8 nucleotides line up with TRBD2. Germline CDR1 SGHTA, CDR2 FQGNSA. The CDR3 spans 16 residues. Trimming cost V 2 bases and J 4 bases; bases outside gene matches: 6. CDR3 sequence (DNA): TGTGCCAGCAGCTTATCCGGGAGGGCCGGCACCGGGGAGCTGTTTTTT. It codes for CASSLSGRAGTGELFF. The full variable domain, completed using reference TRBV7-2 and TRBJ2-2, is GAGVSQSPSNKVTEKGKDVELRCDPISGHTALYWYRQSLGQGLEFLIYFQGNSAPDKSGLPSDRFSAERTGGSVSTLTIQRTQQEDSAVYLCASSLSGRAGTGELFFGEGSRLTVL.

This clone was observed once. The chain combines TRBV21-1 with TRBJ2-7; the table assigns TRBD1, which was not confirmed against the DNA. TRBV21-1 is a recognized pseudogene. The CDR3 contains 15 residues. For the CDR3, the DNA is TGTGCCAGCAGCCTAGCAGGGGGCGAGACCTACGAGCAGTACTTC. This encodes CASSLAGGETYEQYF.

This clone appeared a single time. V is TRBV19 and J is TRBJ1-2; D ambiguous. Trimming removed 2 bases from V and 2 bases from J, with 9 bases in between. This CDR3 is built from 14 residues. Germline V gene sequence: CDR1 LNHDA, CDR2 SQIVND (reference sequence). CDR3 DNA: TGTGCCAGTAGTATAAATCTTAGGAACTATGGCTACACCTTC. Amino acids: CASSINLRNYGYTF.

In its sample, this clone was seen a few times. The rearrangement links TRBV5-6 to TRBJ2-2; D uncertain. This CDR3 region has 14 residues. Trimming removed 0 bases at V and 2 bases at J, with 5 bases between. Per germline, CDR1 SGHDT and CDR2 YYEEEE. CDR3 nucleotide sequence: TGTGCCAGCAGCTTGGCACCAAACACCGGGGAGCTGTTTTTT. Protein sequence: CASSLAPNTGELFF.

This clone was seen only once. The V gene is TRBV6-5, the J gene TRBJ2-2; D gene uncertain. Trimming cost V 7 bases and J 7 bases, with 16 bases left between them. This CDR3 has 14 residues. Germline assignment: CDR1 MNHEY and CDR2 SVGAGI. CDR3 sequence: CASTGPSDVGELFF. CDR3 DNA: TGTGCCAGCACCGGCCCTTCTGATGTCGGGGAGCTGTTTTTT.

The V gene is TRBV2, the J gene TRBJ1-5; 9 nucleotides line up with TRBD1. J gave up 6 bases and V 5 bases, and 14 bases lay outside the gene matches. This CDR3 comprises 17 residues. Germline CDR1 and CDR2: SNHLY and FYNNEI. This chain's CDR3 is CASSNNPGQGFGQPQHF. Here the CDR3 DNA reads TGTGCCAGCAGTAACAATCCGGGACAGGGCTTCGGTCAGCCCCAGCATTTT. The whole variable domain, remainder taken from reference TRBV2 and TRBJ1-5, is EPEVTQTPSHQVTQMGQEVILRCVPISNHLYFYWYRQILGQKVEFLVSFYNNEISEKSEIFDDQFSVERPDGSNFTLKIRSTKLEDSAMYFCASSNNPGQGFGQPQHFGDGTRLSIL.

This chain joins TRBV18 and TRBJ1-5; 9 bases are shared with TRBD1. Germline loops: CDR1 KGHSH, CDR2 LQKENI. The ends lost 3 bases at V and 5 bases at J; junction bases unmatched: 2. This CDR3 comprises 14 residues. The CDR3 sequence is CASSPRTGDQPQHF. The CDR3 bases are TGTGCCAGCTCACCTAGGACAGGGGATCAGCCCCAGCATTTT.

The chain joins TRBV7-2 to TRBJ1-5; TRBD1 might be the D (6 bases). Germline V CDR1 and CDR2: SGHTA, FQGNSA. CDR3 size: 16 residues. V gave up 2 bases and J gave up 2 bases, with 13 bases separating them. The CDR3, as DNA: TGTGCCAGCAGCTTATGGGGGCCCTTTGGCAATCAGCCCCAGCATTTT. It encodes CASSLWGPFGNQPQHF.

The chain is built from TRBV4-3 and TRBJ2-3; 10 nucleotides align to TRBD2. The CDR3 totals 17 residues. V lost 5 bases, J lost 1 base, and 9 bases stayed unmatched. Germline CDR1 reads LGHNA; CDR2 reads YSLEER. The CDR3 nucleotides are TGCGCCAGCAGCTACTCACGAGCGGGAGGGGGCACAGATACGCAGTATTTT. Translating gives CASSYSRAGGGTDTQYF.

This clone was seen a single time. The V gene is TRBV7-2, the J gene TRBJ2-3, with D maybe TRBD1 (6 bases). The CDR3 is made up of 14 amino acids. The germline CDR1 and CDR2 sequences are SGHTA and FQGNSA. V lost 5 bases and J lost 4, with 13 bases in between. CDR3 in DNA: TGTGCCAGCAGCCCGAACAGGGTTTCAGATACGCAGTATTTT. It is translated as CASSPNRVSDTQYF.

This chain uses TRBV19 with TRBJ1-2; 7 bases are shared with TRBD1. The trim removed 7 bases at V and 6 bases at J, leaving 11 bases unmatched. The germline gives CDR1 LNHDA, CDR2 SQIVND (reference sequence). The CDR3 runs 14 residues. In nucleotides, the CDR3 is TGTGCCAGTAAGGTTGCAGGGGGAACCCATGGCTACACCTTC. Residues: CASKVAGGTHGYTF.